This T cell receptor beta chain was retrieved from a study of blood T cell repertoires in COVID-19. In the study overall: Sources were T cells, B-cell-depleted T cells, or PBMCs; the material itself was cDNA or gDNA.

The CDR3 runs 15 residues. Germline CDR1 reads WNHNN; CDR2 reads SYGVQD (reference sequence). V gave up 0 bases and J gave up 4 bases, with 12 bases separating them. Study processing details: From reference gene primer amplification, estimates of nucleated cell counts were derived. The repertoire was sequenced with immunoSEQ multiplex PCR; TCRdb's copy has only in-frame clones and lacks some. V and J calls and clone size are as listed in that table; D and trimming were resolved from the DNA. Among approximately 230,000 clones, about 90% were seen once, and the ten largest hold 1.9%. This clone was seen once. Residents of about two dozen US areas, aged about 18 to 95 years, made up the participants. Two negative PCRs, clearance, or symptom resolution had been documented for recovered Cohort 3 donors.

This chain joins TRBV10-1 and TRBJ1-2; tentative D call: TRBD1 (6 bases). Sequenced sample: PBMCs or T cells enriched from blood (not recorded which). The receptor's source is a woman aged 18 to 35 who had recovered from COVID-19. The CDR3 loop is CASSESPGTPYGYTF. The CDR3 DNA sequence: TGCGCCAGCAGTGAGTCGCCCGGGACACCCTATGGCTACACCTTC.